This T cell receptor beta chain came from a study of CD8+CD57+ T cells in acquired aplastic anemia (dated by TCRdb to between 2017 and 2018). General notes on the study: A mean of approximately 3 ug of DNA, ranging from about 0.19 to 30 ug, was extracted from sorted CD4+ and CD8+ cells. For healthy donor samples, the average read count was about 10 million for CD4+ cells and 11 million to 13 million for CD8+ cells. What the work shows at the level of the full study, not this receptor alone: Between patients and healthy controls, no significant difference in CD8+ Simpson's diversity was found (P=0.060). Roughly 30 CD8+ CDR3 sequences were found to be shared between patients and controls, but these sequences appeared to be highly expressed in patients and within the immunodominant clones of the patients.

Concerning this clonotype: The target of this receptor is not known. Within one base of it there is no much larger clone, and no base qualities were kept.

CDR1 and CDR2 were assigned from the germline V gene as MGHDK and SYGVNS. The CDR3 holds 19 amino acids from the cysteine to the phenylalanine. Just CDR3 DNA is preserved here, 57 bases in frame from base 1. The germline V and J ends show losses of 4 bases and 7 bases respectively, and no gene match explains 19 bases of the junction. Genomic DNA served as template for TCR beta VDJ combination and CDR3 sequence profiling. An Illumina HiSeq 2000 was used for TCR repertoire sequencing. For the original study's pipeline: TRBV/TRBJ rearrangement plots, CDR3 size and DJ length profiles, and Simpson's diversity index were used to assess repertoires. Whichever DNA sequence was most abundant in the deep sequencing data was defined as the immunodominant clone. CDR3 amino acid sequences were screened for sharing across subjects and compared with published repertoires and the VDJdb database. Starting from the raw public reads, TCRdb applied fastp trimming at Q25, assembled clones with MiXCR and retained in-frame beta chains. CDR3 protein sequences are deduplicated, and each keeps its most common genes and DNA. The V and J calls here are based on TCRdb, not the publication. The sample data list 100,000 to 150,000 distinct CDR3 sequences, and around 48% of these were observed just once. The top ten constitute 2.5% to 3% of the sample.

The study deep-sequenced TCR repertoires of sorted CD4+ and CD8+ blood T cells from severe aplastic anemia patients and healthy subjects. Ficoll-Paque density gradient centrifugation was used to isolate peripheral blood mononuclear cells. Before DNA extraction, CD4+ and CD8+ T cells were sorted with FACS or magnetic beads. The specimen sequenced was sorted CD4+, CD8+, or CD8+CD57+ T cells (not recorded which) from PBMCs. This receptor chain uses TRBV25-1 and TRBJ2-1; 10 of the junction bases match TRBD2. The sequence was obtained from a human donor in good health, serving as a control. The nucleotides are TGTGCCAGCAGTGCTAAAACCTCTAGCGGGGGAGACCTTCGTAATGAGCAGTTCTTC. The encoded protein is CASSAKTSSGGDLRNEQFF.